These 22 T cell receptor beta chains originate from one sample sequenced in a study of blood T cell repertoires in COVID-19. Clones were sequenced by immunoSEQ multiplex PCR, and TCRdb holds only the in-frame ones, with some missing. This sample has more than 250,000 clones, with about 92% found just once. The specimen sequenced was PBMCs or T cells enriched from blood (not recorded which). The receptors shown here come from a woman aged 25-40 years who had recovered from COVID-19.

This chain uses TRBV28 with TRBJ1-3; 7 bases map to TRBD1. Germline V gives CDR1 MDHEN, CDR2 SYDVKM. The CDR3 has 15 amino acids. V lost 3 bases to trimming and J lost 9 bases; unmatched junction nucleotides: 11. The CDR3 bases are TGTGCCAGCAGTTTCTCCCCGGGACAGCGACCCACCATATATTTT. The encoded protein is CASSFSPGQRPTIYF.

The chain recombines TRBV15 with TRBJ2-6; TRBD1 matches 7 bases. J was trimmed by 0 bases and V by 5 bases; bases with no gene match: 1. Germline V gene data show CDR1 as LNHNV and CDR2 as YYDKDF (reference sequence). CDR3 length: 15 amino acids. The CDR3 DNA reads as TGTGCCACCAGCCCAGGGGGCTCTGGGGCCAACGTCCTGACTTTC. Translating gives CATSPGGSGANVLTF.

This chain joins TRBV27 and TRBJ2-5; TRBD2 might be the D (6 bases). V shed 2 bases and J shed 5 bases, with 15 bases lying between them. Germline V gives CDR1 MNHEY, CDR2 SMNVEV (reference sequence). The CDR3 length is 15 residues. In DNA form, the CDR3 reads TGTGCCAGCAGTTTAAGACTAGTCGGTCTGGAGACCCAGTACTTC. It codes for CASSLRLVGLETQYF.

The CDR3 sequence is CASSIVAYTGELFF. The CDR3, as DNA: TGTGCCAGTAGTATAGTGGCCTACACCGGGGAGCTGTTTTTT. This rearrangement joins TRBV19 to TRBJ2-2, with D hard to call. Per germline, CDR1 LNHDA and CDR2 SQIVND (reference sequence). The CDR3 consists of 14 residues. The V end was cut by 1 base, the J end by 3 bases, with 6 bases between.

The CDR3 nucleotides are TGCAGCGTTCAGGTAATCAGGGACAATGAGCAGTTCTTC. It specifies CSVQVIRDNEQFF. J is TRBJ2-1 and V is TRBV29-1, with D perhaps matching TRBD1 (5 bases). The V gene lost 5 bases and the J gene lost 5 bases, with 13 bases spanning the gap. CDR3 size: 13 residues. CDR1 and CDR2 from the germline V gene are SQVTM and ANQGSEA.

As for this clone: Other DNA sequences within the sample encode an identical CDR3. The chain joins TRBV12-3 or TRBV12-4 to TRBJ2-7, with a tentative D call TRBD1 (6 bases). There are 11 residues in the CDR3. V was trimmed by 3 bases and J by 6 bases, leaving 6 bases between them. DNA of the CDR3: TGTGCCAGCAGTTTGGGGGCCGAGCAGTACTTC. This gives the protein CASSLGAEQYF.

This chain joins TRBV27 and TRBJ1-4; no definite D call. Germline CDR1 is MNHEY and CDR2 is SMNVEV (reference sequence). With 1 base removed from V and 8 bases from J, the gap between germline ends came to 11 bases. This CDR3 is 14 amino acids long. The CDR3 nucleotides read TGTGCCAGCAGTTTATATGGAGGAGCCGAAAAACTGTTTTTT. Translation: CASSLYGGAEKLFF.

The DNA of the CDR3 is TGTGCCAGCAGCCAAGAGGCCACCCGCGGGTCTAATGAAAAACTGTTTTTT. Translating gives CASSQEATRGSNEKLFF. The chain is built from TRBV4-2 and TRBJ1-4; D unclear. The germline gives CDR1 LGHNA, CDR2 YNFKEQ. CDR3 length: 17 amino acids. V dropped 0 bases and J dropped 3 bases, with 14 bases sitting between them.

The chain uses TRBV25-1 and TRBJ1-2; tentative D call: TRBD1 (6 bases). Germline V CDR1 and CDR2: MGHDK, SYGVNS. V lost 8 bases and J lost 8, with 12 bases in between. This CDR3 spans 11 amino acids. The DNA of the CDR3 is TGTGCCAGCGGGGACACGCTCGGCTACACCTTC. It translates to CASGDTLGYTF.

The chain couples TRBV19 to TRBJ1-1; 7 bases fit TRBD1. This CDR3 is built from 15 residues. V shed 5 bases, J shed 6 bases, and the junction held 12 bases outside the gene matches. Germline CDR1 LNHDA, CDR2 SQIVND (reference sequence). As DNA, the CDR3 is TGTGCCAGTAGTGTTGAACAGGGGTATGGAGCTGAAGCTTTCTTT. This codes for CASSVEQGYGAEAFF.

As DNA, the CDR3 is TGTGCCAGCAGTGGGGTGGGGACAGGTGGTGGCGAGACCCAGTACTTC. This sequence encodes CASSGVGTGGGETQYF. The rearrangement links TRBV5-4 to TRBJ2-5, with 8 bases fitting TRBD1. The V and J ends lost 5 bases and 5 bases, in that order; junction bases with no gene match: 14. The CDR3 has 16 residues. Germline V lookup: CDR1 SGHNT, CDR2 YYREEE (reference sequence).

The rearrangement uses TRBV20-1 and TRBJ2-7; a possible D gene is TRBD2 (5 bases). Deletions cut 4 bases from V and 6 bases from J, with 10 bases between. This CDR3 comprises 11 residues. The germline V gene has CDR1 DFQATT and CDR2 SNEGSKA (reference sequence). The CDR3 loop reads CSAMQRREQYF. DNA for the CDR3: TGCAGTGCTATGCAGCGGCGCGAGCAGTACTTC.

The gene calls are TRBV28 and TRBJ1-5, with TRBD1 matching 10 bases. The CDR3 spans 14 residues. V was clipped by 10 bases and J by 7 bases; unmatched bases: 10. CDR1 and CDR2 from the germline V gene are MDHEN and SYDVKM. CDR3 sequence: CAIGGTGVGQPQHF. In DNA, the CDR3 is TGTGCCATCGGTGGGACAGGGGTAGGACAGCCCCAGCATTTT.

The J gene is TRBJ2-5, the V gene TRBV11-3; no definite D call. This CDR3 is 12 amino acids long. Trimming removed 7 bases at V and 2 bases at J, with 8 bases between. Per germline, CDR1 SGHNT and CDR2 YENEEA. Written as DNA, the CDR3 is TGTGCCAGCAAAGAGAATCAAGAGACCCAGTACTTC. Its protein is CASKENQETQYF.

V gene TRBV27 combines with J gene TRBJ1-6; D perhaps matches TRBD1 (5 bases). Trimming removed 5 bases at V and 10 bases at J, with 15 bases between. CDR3 length equals 14 residues. Germline V gene data show CDR1 as MNHEY and CDR2 as SMNVEV (reference sequence). CDR3 sequence: CASSPQNGGSPLHF. CDR3 DNA sequence: TGTGCCAGCAGTCCCCAAAACGGGGGGTCACCCCTCCACTTT.

The chain is built from TRBV4-1 and TRBJ2-7; TRBD2 aligns across 8 bases. Trimming removed 1 base from V and 4 bases from J; junction bases left unmatched: 6. The CDR3 contains 15 residues. Germline CDR1 MGHRA, CDR2 YSYEKL. The CDR3 loop reads CASSQGTGGAYEQYF. In nucleotides, the CDR3 is TGCGCCAGCAGCCAAGGGACCGGGGGGGCTTACGAGCAGTACTTC.

The J gene is TRBJ1-2, the V gene TRBV28; 9 bases align to TRBD1. With 2 bases clipped from V and 13 bases from J, the junction kept 8 bases outside the gene matches. Germline CDR1 MDHEN, CDR2 SYDVKM. The CDR3 extends over 13 amino acids. The CDR3 loop is CASSLPGQGRSTF. For the CDR3, the DNA is TGTGCCAGCAGTTTACCGGGACAGGGCCGCTCCACCTTC.

This rearrangement joins TRBV15 to TRBJ2-1; 12 bases line up with TRBD2. Trimming removed 5 bases from V and 4 bases from J; junction bases left unmatched: 3. The CDR3 is made up of 15 amino acids. The V gene's germline CDR1 is LNHNV and CDR2 YYDKDF (reference sequence). CDR3 nucleotide sequence: TGTGCCACCAGCGGCGGGACTAGCGGGTACAATGAGCAGTTCTTC. Its protein product is CATSGGTSGYNEQFF. Using reference TRBV15 and TRBJ2-1 for the parts outside the CDR3, the full variable domain is DAMVIQNPRYQVTQFGKPVTLSCSQTLNHNVMYWYQQKSSQAPKLLFHYYDKDFNNEADTPDNFQSRRPNTSFCFLDIRSPGLGDTAMYLCATSGGTSGYNEQFFGPGTRLTVL.

This sequence joins TRBV6-5 and TRBJ2-5, with 7 bases aligning to TRBD1. The CDR3 extends over 15 amino acids. V was pared by 5 bases and J by 2 bases, with 8 bases of the junction left unmatched. The germline CDR1 and CDR2 sequences are MNHEY and SVGAGI. CDR3: CASSRDSLLQETQYF. CDR3 sequence (DNA): TGTGCCAGCAGTAGGGACAGCTTACTACAAGAGACCCAGTACTTC.

J is TRBJ1-5 and V is TRBV12-5; D is unclear. Germline CDR1 LGHNT, CDR2 FRNRAP. This CDR3 has 14 amino acids. The V and J ends lost 4 bases and 8 bases respectively, with 15 bases between them. The DNA for the CDR3 is TGTGCTAGTGGTTATCTATCGGGGTTTGAGCCCCAGCATTTT. It specifies CASGYLSGFEPQHF.

The V call is TRBV28, the J call TRBJ2-7; D call uncertain. CDR3 length: 12 residues. V was trimmed by 2 bases and J by 3 bases, leaving 5 bases between them. Germline V CDR1 and CDR2: MDHEN, SYDVKM. CDR3 nucleotides: TGTGCCAGCAGTTTAGGCCACTACGAGCAGTACTTC. Its protein is CASSLGHYEQYF.

The rearrangement uses TRBV15 and TRBJ2-7, with 7 bases identical to TRBD1. This CDR3 contains 16 residues. In germline, CDR1 is LNHNV, CDR2 YYDKDF (reference sequence). Trimming removed 0 bases from V and 2 bases from J; junction bases left unmatched: 7. CDR3 amino acids: CATSRDPGTATYEQYF. The CDR3, as DNA: TGTGCCACCAGCAGAGATCCCGGGACAGCCACCTACGAGCAGTACTTC.